A single sample is the source of the 32 T cell receptor beta chains below, sequenced in a study of blood T cell repertoires in COVID-19. Profiled with immunoSEQ multiplex PCR; TCRdb holds only in-frame clones, not every one. The data show 310,000 or so clones, about 89% seen once. The specimen sequenced was PBMCs or T cells enriched from blood (not recorded which). These receptors were collected from a woman aged 40 to 50 who had recovered from COVID-19.

This chain links TRBV3-1 (or the pseudogene TRBV3-2) with TRBJ2-5; the match to TRBD1 covers 8 bases. CDR3 length: 15 residues. With V trimmed by 1 base and J by 5 bases, 6 bases remained unmatched. Germline V gene sequence: CDR1 LGHDT, CDR2 YNNKEL (reference sequence). The CDR3 sequence is CASSQVRQGAETQYF. The CDR3 DNA is TGTGCCAGCAGCCAAGTGAGGCAGGGGGCTGAGACCCAGTACTTC.

The CDR3 DNA follows: TGTGCCAGCAGCTCCCGGACAGGGAGGATCACTGAAGCTTTCTTT. This codes for CASSSRTGRITEAFF. This chain uses TRBV7-2 with TRBJ1-1; the match to TRBD1 covers 8 bases. V shed 4 bases and J 4 bases; nucleotides not matched to a gene: 8. The germline V gene has CDR1 SGHTA and CDR2 FQGNSA. The CDR3 spans 15 residues.

This clone was seen just once. The chain has TRBV3-1 (or the pseudogene TRBV3-2) and TRBJ2-3; weak D call: TRBD2 (6 bases). Trimming stripped 7 bases from V and 1 base from J, with 9 bases between. The germline gives CDR1 LGHDT, CDR2 YNNKEL (reference sequence). This CDR3 has 13 amino acids. As DNA, the CDR3 is TGTGCCAGCACGGAGCGGGGCACAGATACGCAGTATTTT. Translating gives CASTERGTDTQYF.

The V call is TRBV12-5, the J call TRBJ2-1, with D possibly being TRBD2 (6 bases). In germline, CDR1 is LGHNT, CDR2 FRNRAP. Trimming took 2 bases from V and 7 from J, leaving 12 bases between them. The CDR3 is made up of 14 amino acids. The CDR3 DNA follows: TGTGCTAGTGGTTTGTTGACTAGTTGGAATGAGCAGTTCTTC. Encoded protein: CASGLLTSWNEQFF. Full variable domain (remainder filled in from reference TRBV12-5 and TRBJ2-1): DARVTQTPRHKVTEMGQEVTMRCQPILGHNTVFWYRQTMMQGLELLAYFRNRAPLDDSGMPKDRFSAEMPDATLATLKIQPSEPRDSAVYFCASGLLTSWNEQFFGPGTRLTVL.

The chain joins TRBV27 to TRBJ2-7; the D gene is possibly TRBD2 (6 bases). The ends were cut back, 3 bases at V and 5 bases at J, with 20 bases in the middle. CDR1 and CDR2 (germline): MNHEY, SMNVEV (reference sequence). This CDR3 is 16 amino acids long. In nucleotides, the CDR3 is TGTGCCAGCAGTTTTCGCGGGGCCGGCCCTTATGACGAGCAGTACTTC. This codes for CASSFRGAGPYDEQYF.

The V call is TRBV7-2, the J call TRBJ1-1; D is uncertain. Germline lookup yields CDR1 SGHTA and CDR2 FQGNSA. The ends were cut back, 6 bases at V and 1 base at J, with 9 bases in the middle. The CDR3 is made up of 13 amino acids. The CDR3 protein is CASSYTANTEAFF. The CDR3 nucleotides read TGTGCCAGCAGTTATACAGCGAACACTGAAGCTTTCTTT.

This chain uses TRBV24-1 with TRBJ2-3; 13 nucleotides agree with TRBD2. The CDR3 contains 18 residues. The V gene end was trimmed by 3 bases and the J gene end by 2 bases; junction bases not matched to a gene: 7. Germline V gene lookup returns CDR1 KGHDR and CDR2 SFDVKD. The CDR3 sequence is CATSDTSGLAGPTDTQYF. CDR3 DNA: TGTGCCACCAGTGATACCTCGGGACTAGCGGGACCCACAGATACGCAGTATTTT.

The rearrangement joins TRBV7-3 to TRBJ2-2, with 8 bases lining up with TRBD1. Germline V CDR1 and CDR2: SGHTA, FQGTGA. V lost 2 bases, J lost 2 bases, and 4 bases stayed unmatched. This CDR3 is 16 amino acids long. The CDR3 DNA follows: TGTGCCAGCAGCTTACTGTCAGGGGGCAACACCGGGGAGCTGTTTTTT. Its protein product is CASSLLSGGNTGELFF.

The chain employs TRBV14 and TRBJ2-3; TRBD2 matches at 9 bases. The length of the CDR3 is 19 residues. Trimming took 2 bases from V and 0 from J; bases not matched to a gene: 12. Germline V gene data show CDR1 as SGHDN and CDR2 as FVKESK. CDR3 bases: TGTGCCAGCAGCCAAACCTGGCGACTAGCGGAAGCTAGCACAGATACGCAGTATTTT. It specifies CASSQTWRLAEASTDTQYF.

V is TRBV20-1 and J is TRBJ1-2; 7 bases align to TRBD1. In germline, CDR1 is DFQATT, CDR2 SNEGSKA (reference sequence). The junction had 2 bases not matched to a gene; V was cut back by 2 bases and J by 8 bases. The CDR3 sequence is 11 residues long. The CDR3 DNA reads as TGCAGTGCTAGAACAGGGGCCGGCTACACCTTC. Amino acid sequence: CSARTGAGYTF.

J is TRBJ2-7 and V is TRBV5-4; the D gene is possibly TRBD2 (5 bases). The CDR3 is 14 residues long. Trimming shortened V by 0 bases and J by 4 bases, and 11 bases separated the two germline ends. The V gene's germline CDR1 is SGHNT and CDR2 YYREEE (reference sequence). As DNA, the CDR3 is TGTGCCAGCAGCTTGGGTCGGGATAGGTACGAGCAGTACTTC. It yields the protein CASSLGRDRYEQYF.

This sequence joins TRBV28 and TRBJ2-2; TRBD2 matches at 8 bases. The CDR3 runs to 13 residues. Trimming took 6 bases from V and 7 from J; bases not matched to a gene: 4. Germline V CDR1 and CDR2: MDHEN, SYDVKM. Here the CDR3 DNA reads TGTGCCAGCAGACGGGAGGGAATCGGGGAGCTGTTTTTT. This sequence encodes CASRREGIGELFF. Full variable domain (rest looked up from reference TRBV28 and TRBJ2-2): DVKVTQSSRYLVKRTGEKVFLECVQDMDHENMFWYRQDPGLGLRLIYFSYDVKMKEKGDIPEGYSVSREKKERFSLILESASTNQTSMYLCASRREGIGELFFGEGSRLTVL.

Only one count was recorded for this clone. This rearrangement joins TRBV7-3 to TRBJ2-1; 12 bases fit TRBD2. J gave up 9 bases and V 5 bases, and 8 bases lay outside the gene matches. Per the germline V gene, CDR1 is SGHTA and CDR2 is FQGTGA. The CDR3 has 15 residues. CDR3 in amino acids: CASSRMTSGSGEQFF. The CDR3 nucleotides are TGTGCCAGCAGCCGAATGACTAGCGGGAGTGGTGAGCAGTTCTTC.

The chain employs TRBV28 and TRBJ2-5; TRBD1 agrees at 10 bases. Germline trimming cut 5 bases from V and 3 bases from J; bases unmatched to any gene: 9. Germline CDR1 is MDHEN and CDR2 is SYDVKM. This CDR3 is 16 amino acids long. The CDR3 region is CASSITRGTGEETQYF. The CDR3, as DNA: TGTGCCAGCAGTATCACTCGCGGGACAGGGGAAGAGACCCAGTACTTC.

The rearrangement joins TRBV24-1 to TRBJ1-1; TRBD1 matches 7 bases. From germline, CDR1 is KGHDR and CDR2 SFDVKD. V shed 7 bases, J shed 4 bases, and the junction held 5 bases outside the gene matches. The CDR3 consists of 13 residues. The CDR3 spells CATRGGAGTEAFF. The CDR3, as DNA: TGTGCCACCAGAGGGGGCGCGGGCACTGAAGCTTTCTTT.

The V call is TRBV5-4, the J call TRBJ2-1, with a weak D call TRBD2 (6 bases). This CDR3 has 18 residues. Trimming stripped 4 bases from V and 6 bases from J, with 26 bases between. CDR1 and CDR2 from the germline V gene are SGHNT and YYREEE (reference sequence). The CDR3 nucleotides are TGTGCCAGCAGCCACCTCCCTCCGGGGATAGCGGAGGTCAATGAGCAGTTCTTC. Its translation: CASSHLPPGIAEVNEQFF.

The CDR3 spells CASSYELAGELFF. The CDR3 coding sequence is TGTGCCAGCAGTTACGAGTTGGCCGGGGAGCTGTTTTTT. The chain couples TRBV6-5 to TRBJ2-2; D gene ambiguous. Germline CDR1 MNHEY, CDR2 SVGAGI. The CDR3 is made up of 13 amino acids. The V gene lost 2 bases and the J gene lost 6 bases, with 7 bases spanning the gap.

A single count supports this clone. The V call is TRBV3-1 (or the pseudogene TRBV3-2), the J call TRBJ1-1, with D unclear. The germline V and J ends were trimmed by 4 bases and 2 bases, with 11 bases remaining between them. Looked up from germline, CDR1 is LGHDT and CDR2 is YNNKEL (reference sequence). This CDR3 comprises 14 residues. The CDR3 is CASSRLSGNTEAFF. In DNA form, the CDR3 reads TGTGCCAGCAGCCGCCTTTCGGGTAACACTGAAGCTTTCTTT.

The rearrangement uses TRBV28 and TRBJ2-7, with TRBD1 as a possible D gene (6 bases). V was trimmed by 7 bases and J by 2 bases, leaving 15 bases between them. The CDR3 totals 14 residues. Germline V gene data show CDR1 as MDHEN and CDR2 as SYDVKM. The CDR3 DNA reads as TGTGCCAGCACTCTCCCGGACAGCACCTACGAGCAGTACTTC. Translation: CASTLPDSTYEQYF.

The rearrangement uses TRBV6-5 and TRBJ2-5; D ambiguous. Per the germline V gene, CDR1 is MNHEY and CDR2 is SVGAGI. The CDR3 runs 11 residues. The V gene lost 2 bases and the J gene lost 5 bases, with 3 bases spanning the gap. The CDR3 region is CASSYGETQYF. CDR3 in DNA: TGTGCCAGCAGTTACGGCGAGACCCAGTACTTC.

This chain connects TRBV25-1 to TRBJ2-1, with D possibly matching TRBD2 (5 bases). The V end lost 0 bases, the J end lost 6 bases, and 15 bases lay between the germline ends. The germline V gene encodes CDR1 MGHDK and CDR2 SYGVNS. This CDR3 has 16 amino acids. CDR3 nucleotides: TGTGCCAGCAGTGAATACCCCCGCGGACTTGGCAATGAGCAGTTCTTC. Translating gives CASSEYPRGLGNEQFF.

This clone came up once. This chain links TRBV15 with TRBJ1-2, with TRBD1 as a possible D gene (6 bases). V shed 1 base and J shed 4 bases, with 10 bases lying between them. Germline CDR1 LNHNV, CDR2 YYDKDF (reference sequence). The CDR3 totals 14 residues. CDR3 in DNA: TGTGCCACCAGCAGAGGCGGGGGGCCCTATGGCTACACCTTC. Residues: CATSRGGGPYGYTF.

The chain employs TRBV7-9 and TRBJ1-2; D not resolved. Germline V gives CDR1 SEHNR, CDR2 FQNEAQ (reference sequence). There are 12 residues in the CDR3. Between the trimmed V and J ends, which lost 6 bases and 4 bases, there was a span of 9 bases. The CDR3 coding sequence is TGTGCCAGCAGTCCCGGGAGCTATGGCTACACCTTC. As protein: CASSPGSYGYTF.

The rearrangement joins TRBV6-5 to TRBJ1-6, with 7 nucleotides matching TRBD1. Germline CDR1 MNHEY, CDR2 SVGAGI. CDR3 length equals 14 residues. Trimming took 6 bases from V and 9 from J; bases not matched to a gene: 8. The CDR3 DNA follows: TGTGCCAGCAGCCAAGGGGGCTTCGGTTCACCCCTCCACTTT. Its protein product is CASSQGGFGSPLHF.

The chain employs TRBV19 and TRBJ1-3; D is ambiguous. The CDR3 has 13 amino acids. V was shortened by 8 bases and J by 8 bases, with 16 bases between the two germline ends. Germline CDR1 is LNHDA and CDR2 is SQIVND (reference sequence). CDR3 bases: TGTGCCAGTGAAGCACAGCCGGGAGACACCATATATTTT. Its translation: CASEAQPGDTIYF.

The chain combines TRBV7-9 with TRBJ2-7, with D possibly being TRBD1 (6 bases). This CDR3 has 15 residues. Per the germline V gene, CDR1 is SEHNR and CDR2 is FQNEAQ (reference sequence). V was clipped by 2 bases and J by 3 bases, with 14 bases between them. CDR3 nucleotides: TGTGCCAGCAGCTTAAAGAGCCAGGGGAGCTACGAGCAGTACTTC. This translates into CASSLKSQGSYEQYF.

This clone appeared a single time. The chain uses TRBV4-3 and TRBJ1-1; 8 bases match TRBD1. The CDR3 covers 14 residues. After removal of 4 bases from V and 1 base from J, the junction contained 2 bases not matched to a gene. In germline, CDR1 is LGHNA, CDR2 YSLEER. The CDR3 protein is CASSLDRGNTEAFF. Here the CDR3 DNA reads TGCGCCAGCAGCCTCGACAGGGGGAACACTGAAGCTTTCTTT.

The chain carries TRBV28 and TRBJ2-7; TRBD2 agrees at 9 bases. V was clipped by 4 bases and J by 1 base; unmatched bases: 8. The CDR3 is 16 amino acids. Germline CDR1 reads MDHEN; CDR2 reads SYDVKM. The DNA of the CDR3 is TGTGCCAGCAGTTCTTCCGTAGCGGGAGCGTCCTACGAGCAGTACTTC. Protein sequence: CASSSSVAGASYEQYF.

The chain carries TRBV5-1 and TRBJ2-2; D perhaps matches TRBD1 (5 bases). The V end lost 3 bases, the J end lost 3 bases, and 9 bases lay between the germline ends. Germline V gives CDR1 SGHRS, CDR2 YFSETQ. This CDR3 is 14 amino acids long. The CDR3 loop reads CASSSDSYTGELFF. CDR3 nucleotides: TGCGCCAGCAGCTCTGACAGTTACACCGGGGAGCTGTTTTTT.

The chain uses TRBV9 and TRBJ2-1, with 9 positions matching TRBD2. From germline, CDR1 is SGDLS and CDR2 YYNGEE. Unmatched junction bases numbered 9, after V lost 1 base and J lost 7 bases. This CDR3 has 16 residues. CDR3 sequence (DNA): TGTGCCAGCAGCGTACCCATAGCGGGAGATAGGAATGAGCAGTTCTTC. Translated, it gives CASSVPIAGDRNEQFF.

V gene TRBV19 combines with J gene TRBJ2-7, with D tentatively TRBD2 (6 bases). CDR3 size: 14 residues. The V gene's germline CDR1 is LNHDA and CDR2 SQIVND (reference sequence). Trimming removed 3 bases from V and 2 bases from J, with 11 bases in between. CDR3 bases: TGTGCCAGTAGTATGGTACTAGCCGCCTACGAGCAGTACTTC. Translated: CASSMVLAAYEQYF.

The genes are TRBV19 and TRBJ1-2, with 7 bases lining up with TRBD1. CDR1 is LNHDA, CDR2 SQIVND, per germline (reference sequence). The CDR3 length is 14 residues. V lost 7 bases, J lost 3 bases, and 8 bases stayed unmatched. CDR3 DNA: TGTGCCAGTACCCCTATACAGGGGTACTATGGCTACACCTTC. Translating gives CASTPIQGYYGYTF.